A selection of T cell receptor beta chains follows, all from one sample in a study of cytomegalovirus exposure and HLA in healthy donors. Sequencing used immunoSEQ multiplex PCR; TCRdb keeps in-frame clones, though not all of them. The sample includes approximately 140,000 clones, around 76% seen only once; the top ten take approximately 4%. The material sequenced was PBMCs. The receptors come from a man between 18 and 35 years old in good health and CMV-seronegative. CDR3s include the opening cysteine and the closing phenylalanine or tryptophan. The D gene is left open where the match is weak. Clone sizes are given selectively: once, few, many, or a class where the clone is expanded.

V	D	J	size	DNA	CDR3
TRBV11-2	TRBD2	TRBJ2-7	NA	TGTGCCAGCACCTATATCGGTCGGCGGGGGTTCTCCTACGAGCAGTACTTC	CASTYIGRRGFSYEQYF
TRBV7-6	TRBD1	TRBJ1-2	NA	TGTGCCAGCAGCCATGGTGGGCTGGGACAGATCTATGGCTACACCTTC	CASSHGGLGQIYGYTF
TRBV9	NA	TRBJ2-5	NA	TGTGCCAGCAGCCTAGCTGACAGTAACTTCCAAGAGACCCAGTACTTC	CASSLADSNFQETQYF
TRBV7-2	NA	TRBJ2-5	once	TGTGCCAGCAGCTTAGCCAGGTCGGGGGCCCAGTACTTC	CASSLARSGAQYF
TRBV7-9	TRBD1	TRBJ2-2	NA	TGTGCCAGCAGCTTATTAGGACAGGCGAACACCGGGGAGCTGTTTTTT	CASSLLGQANTGELFF
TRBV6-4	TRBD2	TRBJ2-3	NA	TGTGCCAGCAGTGACTCGGGGGTAGCGGGCCACACAGATACGCAGTATTTT	CASSDSGVAGHTDTQYF
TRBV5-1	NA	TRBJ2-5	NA	TGCGCCAGCAGCTTCACGGGTTTGGAGACCCAGTACTTC	CASSFTGLETQYF
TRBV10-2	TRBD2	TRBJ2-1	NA	TGCGCCAGCAGAGTAGCGGGAGGGAACAATGAGCAGTTCTTC	CASRVAGGNNEQFF
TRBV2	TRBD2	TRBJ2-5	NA	TGTGCCACCAGCTTTAGCGGGAGGCTCCAAGAGACCCAGTACTTC	CATSFSGRLQETQYF
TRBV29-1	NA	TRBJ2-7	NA	TGCAGCGCCCTCTGGAGAGCAAGCGAGCAGTACTTC	CSALWRASEQYF
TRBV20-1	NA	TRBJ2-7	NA	TGCAGTGCTAGATATTACGAGCAGTACTTC	CSARYYEQYF
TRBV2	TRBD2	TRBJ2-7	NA	TGTGCCACCGGACTAGCGGGGTTCCTTTACGAGCAGTACTTC	CATGLAGFLYEQYF
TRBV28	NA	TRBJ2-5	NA	TGTGCCAGCAGTTGGGCGATATACGGTGAGACCCAGTACTTC	CASSWAIYGETQYF
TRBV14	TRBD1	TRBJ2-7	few	TGTGCCAGCAGCCTGACCTACACGGGACAGGGTCCGTACGAGCAGTACTTC	CASSLTYTGQGPYEQYF
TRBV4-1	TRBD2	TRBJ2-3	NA	TGCGCCAGCAGCCGTCTAGCGGGAGAAGGAGATACGCAGTATTTT	CASSRLAGEGDTQYF
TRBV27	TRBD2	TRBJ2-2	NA	TGTGCCAGTTCACGACTAGCGGGAGGCTCTACCGGGGAGCTGTTTTTT	CASSRLAGGSTGELFF
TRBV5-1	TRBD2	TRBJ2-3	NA	TGCGCCAGCAGCTTGTCCCCTGTTCTAGCGGCTCCTAAAGATACGCAGTATTTT	CASSLSPVLAAPKDTQYF
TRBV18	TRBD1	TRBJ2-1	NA	TGTGCCAGCTCACTCCTACAGGGGGATGAGCAGTTCTTC	CASSLLQGDEQFF
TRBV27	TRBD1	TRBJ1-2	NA	TGTGCCAGCAGTTATCACGTAGACAGGGACTATGGCTACACCTTC	CASSYHVDRDYGYTF
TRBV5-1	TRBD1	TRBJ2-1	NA	TGCGCCAGCAGCTTAATGGGACAGAGACACAATGAGCAGTTCTTC	CASSLMGQRHNEQFF
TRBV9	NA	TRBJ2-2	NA	TGTGCCAGCAGCCTGCGGAGCGGAACGAACACCGGGGGGCTGTTTTTT	CASSLRSGTNTGGLFF
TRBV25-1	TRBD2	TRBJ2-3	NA	TGTGCCAGCACCTCCCGGGGGGCTAGCGGGAGGCGGGATACGCAGTATTTT	CASTSRGASGRRDTQYF
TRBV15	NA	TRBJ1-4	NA	TGTGCCACCAGCAGCCTTACGGATGGGAGAAATGAAAAACTGTTTTTT	CATSSLTDGRNEKLFF
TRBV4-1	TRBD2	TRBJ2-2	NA	TGCGCCAGCAGCCCCTCGGGAGGGCGGGTTGCCGGGGAGCTGTTTTTT	CASSPSGGRVAGELFF
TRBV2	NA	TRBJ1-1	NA	TGTGCCAGCGGCTCATCGACGGGCACTGAAGCTTTCTTT	CASGSSTGTEAFF
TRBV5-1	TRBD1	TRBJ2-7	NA	TGCGCCAGCAGCTTGGAAGGGGGCAGAGACGAGCAGTACTTC	CASSLEGGRDEQYF
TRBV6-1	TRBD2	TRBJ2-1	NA	TGTGCCAGCAGGGTTATTAGCGGGGGGGCTAAGTTCTTC	CASRVISGGAKFF